This T cell receptor (gamma chain) was captured in a study of gamma delta lymphoproliferative disorders and STAT genes. Study at large: Delta libraries were made per EuroClonality-NGS working group procedure. Study-wide results and caveats: Nearly all major patient gamma and delta clonotypes were public; only a couple of gamma clonotypes were disease-private.

J lost 12 bases, V lost 9 bases, and 14 bases had no gene match. The CDR3 sequence is 11 residues long. Per germline, CDR1 EGSTGY and CDR2 YDSYTSSV. This clone ranks as medium-sized (0.01 to 0.1%). Its antigen is not identified. TCRdb reanalyzed the multiplex PCR reads using CATT. Of some 2,200 gamma-chain clones in the sample, about an eighth were seen once. The receptor sequences were amplified from genomic DNA of peripheral blood mononuclear cells. This rearrangement joins TRGV4 to TRGJ1 or TRGJ2. The J gene comes from matching the DNA to germline here; TCRdb lacks it. This sequence was found in a human donor in good health. The specimen sequenced was blood. The CDR3 sequence: CATQGPSGKLF. CDR3 DNA: TGTGCCACCCAGGGGCCTTCGGGGAAACTCTTT.